These 4 T cell receptor beta chains originate from one sample sequenced in a study of T cell repertoires in cytomegalovirus infection. These receptors lack a known antigen. MiXCR was run by TCRdb on the reads, yielding one entry per CDR3 protein. Of around 770,000 distinct CDR3 sequences detected, just under 30% appear once; the ten largest clones hold about an eighth. The sequenced sample was cultured CD8+ T cells from PBMCs, obtained from culture after CMV antigen stimulation. These receptors all stem from a human donor in good health (CMV status not recorded). Some clones in this sample may be carry-over from other donors' samples.

This clonotype was seen at least ten times. CDR3 protein: CASSLDLAGGNEQFF. In DNA, the CDR3 is TGTGCCAGCAGCCTGGACCTAGCGGGGGGCAATGAGCAGTTCTTC. The rearrangement joins TRBV7-6 to TRBJ2-1; 11 positions match TRBD2. The CDR3 totals 15 residues. Germline values: CDR1 SGHVS, CDR2 FNYEAQ. The trim removed 5 bases at V and 6 bases at J, leaving 6 bases unmatched.

This chain connects TRBV28 to TRBJ2-7, with 7 bases that match TRBD2. The CDR3 has 18 residues. Trimming at V came to 4 bases and at J to 3 bases, leaving 18 bases not matched to a gene. CDR1 and CDR2 from the germline V gene are MDHEN and SYDVKM. The CDR3 reads CASSSPTSWGGLHYEQYV. CDR3 DNA: TGTGCCAGCAGTTCCCCGACTTCGTGGGGGGGACTACACTACGAGCAGTACGTC.

V gene TRBV12-3 or TRBV12-4 combines with J gene TRBJ2-7; D gene unclear. V was shortened by 8 bases and J by 0 bases, with 11 bases between the two germline ends. The CDR3 spans 13 residues. The CDR3 sequence: CASALALSYEQYF. CDR3 bases: TGTGCCAGCGCCCTTGCCCTCTCCTACGAGCAGTACTTC.

The chain is built from TRBV6-1 and TRBJ1-2; no reliable D call. Per germline, CDR1 MNHNS and CDR2 SASEGT. V lost 7 bases and J lost 5, with 14 bases in between. The CDR3 is 13 amino acids. CDR3 in DNA: TGTGCCAGCACCGACGGAGGGTATTATGGCTACACCTTC. Protein sequence: CASTDGGYYGYTF.